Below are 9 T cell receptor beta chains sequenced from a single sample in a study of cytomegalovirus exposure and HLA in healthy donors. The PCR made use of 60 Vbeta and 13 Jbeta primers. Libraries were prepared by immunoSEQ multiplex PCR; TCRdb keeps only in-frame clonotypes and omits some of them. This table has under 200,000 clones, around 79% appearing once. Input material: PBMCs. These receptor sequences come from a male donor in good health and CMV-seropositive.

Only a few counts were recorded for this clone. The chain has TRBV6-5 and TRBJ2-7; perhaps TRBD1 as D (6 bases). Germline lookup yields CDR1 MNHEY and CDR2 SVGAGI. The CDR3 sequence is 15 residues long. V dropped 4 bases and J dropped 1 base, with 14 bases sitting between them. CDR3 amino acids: CASSFPGTWSYEQYF. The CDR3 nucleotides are TGTGCCAGCAGTTTTCCCGGGACATGGTCCTACGAGCAGTACTTC.

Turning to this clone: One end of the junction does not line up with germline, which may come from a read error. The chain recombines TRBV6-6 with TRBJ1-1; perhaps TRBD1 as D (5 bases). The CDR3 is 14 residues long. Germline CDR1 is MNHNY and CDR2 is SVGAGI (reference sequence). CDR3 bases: TGTGCCAGCAGCTACTCCGGGGGAGACACTGAAGCTTTCTTT. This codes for CASSYSGGDTEAFF.

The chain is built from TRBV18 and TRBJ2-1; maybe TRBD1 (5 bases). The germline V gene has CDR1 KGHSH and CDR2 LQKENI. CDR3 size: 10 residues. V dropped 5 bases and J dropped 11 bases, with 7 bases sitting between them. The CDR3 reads CASSLGQQFF. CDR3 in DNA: TGTGCCAGCTCATTGGGGCAGCAGTTCTTC.

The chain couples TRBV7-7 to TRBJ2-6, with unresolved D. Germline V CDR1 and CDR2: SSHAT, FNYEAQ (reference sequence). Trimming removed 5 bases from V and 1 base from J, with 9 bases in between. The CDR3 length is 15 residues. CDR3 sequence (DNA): TGTGCCAGCAGCCCCGTGCGTTCTGGGGCCAACGTCCTGACTTTC. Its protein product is CASSPVRSGANVLTF.

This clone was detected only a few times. Here the CDR3 DNA reads TGTGCCAGCAGCGTAAAGGGGGGGGGACGCATCGTCTACAATGAGCAGTTCTTC. It is translated as CASSVKGGGRIVYNEQFF. The gene calls are TRBV9 and TRBJ2-1; TRBD2 is a possible D gene (7 bases). There are 18 residues in the CDR3. Trimming cost V 1 base and J 3 bases, with 20 bases left between them. CDR1 and CDR2 from the germline V gene are SGDLS and YYNGEE. Looking up the rest from reference TRBV9 and TRBJ2-1 gives the full variable domain: DSGVTQTPKHLITATGQRVTLRCSPRSGDLSVYWYQQSLDQGLQFLIQYYNGEERAKGNILERFSAQQFPDLHSELNLSSLELGDSALYFCASSVKGGGRIVYNEQFFGPGTRLTVL.

In DNA form, the CDR3 reads TGTGCCAGCCGGGGACTAGCGGGGGGGCCTGCCGGGGAGCTGTTTTTT. Its translation: CASRGLAGGPAGELFF. The V call is TRBV4-2, the J call TRBJ2-2, with 16 bases matching TRBD2. This CDR3 spans 16 amino acids. The germline V gene encodes CDR1 LGHNA and CDR2 YNFKEQ. The V segment lost 8 bases and the J segment 6 bases; nucleotides outside the gene matches: 6.

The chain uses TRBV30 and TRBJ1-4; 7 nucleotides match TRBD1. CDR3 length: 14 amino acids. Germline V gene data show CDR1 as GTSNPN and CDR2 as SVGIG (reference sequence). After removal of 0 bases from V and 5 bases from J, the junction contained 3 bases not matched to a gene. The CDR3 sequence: CAWSVRTGNEKLFF. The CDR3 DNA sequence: TGTGCCTGGAGTGTTCGGACAGGAAATGAAAAACTGTTTTTT.

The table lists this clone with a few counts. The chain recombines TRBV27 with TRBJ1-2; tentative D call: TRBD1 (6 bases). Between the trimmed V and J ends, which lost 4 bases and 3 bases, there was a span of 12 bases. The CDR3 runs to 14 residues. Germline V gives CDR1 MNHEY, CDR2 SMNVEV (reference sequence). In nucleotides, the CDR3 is TGTGCCAGCAGTTCTGGGACATCGTACTATGGCTACACCTTC. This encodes CASSSGTSYYGYTF.

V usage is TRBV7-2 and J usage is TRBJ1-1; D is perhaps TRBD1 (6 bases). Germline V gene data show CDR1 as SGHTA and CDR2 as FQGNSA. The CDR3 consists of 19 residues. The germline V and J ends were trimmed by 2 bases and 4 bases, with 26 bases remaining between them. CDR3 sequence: CASSLSVLLQGSSSTEAFF. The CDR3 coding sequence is TGTGCCAGCAGCTTATCGGTTTTATTACAGGGATCAAGCAGCACTGAAGCTTTCTTT. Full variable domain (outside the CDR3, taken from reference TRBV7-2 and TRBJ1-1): GAGVSQSPSNKVTEKGKDVELRCDPISGHTALYWYRQSLGQGLEFLIYFQGNSAPDKSGLPSDRFSAERTGGSVSTLTIQRTQQEDSAVYLCASSLSVLLQGSSSTEAFFGQGTRLTVV.